One and the same sample provided the 8 T cell receptor beta chains below, sequenced in a study of radiation and T cells in renal cell carcinoma. Noted time point: baseline pretreatment blood. As for treatment: 15 Gy SBRT to primary tumor, nephrectomy 4 weeks later. The protocol was immunoSEQ multiplex PCR, while the TCRdb copy is restricted to in-frame clones and leaves out a portion. There are 130,000 or so clones in the sample; around four fifths occur only once, and under 30% lies in the top ten. The input for sequencing was blood, taken from a patient whose treatment included radiotherapy and nephrectomy. The source of these receptors is a woman aged 45-65 years with renal cell carcinoma.

The chain has TRBV6-1 and TRBJ1-2, with D tentatively TRBD1 (5 bases). The CDR3 runs to 11 residues. Germline V CDR1 and CDR2: MNHNS, SASEGT. Trimming stripped 8 bases from V and 4 bases from J, with 8 bases between. This CDR3 is CASRGGYGYTF. The CDR3 DNA sequence: TGTGCCAGCCGGGGCGGCTATGGCTACACCTTC.

This chain uses TRBV6-5 with TRBJ1-4; D possibly corresponds to TRBD1 (5 bases). In germline, CDR1 is MNHEY, CDR2 SVGAGI. V gave up 0 bases and J gave up 5 bases, with 13 bases separating them. The CDR3 has 16 amino acids. CDR3 in DNA: TGTGCCAGCAGTTACTCGACGGGCAGGGTAAATGAAAAACTGTTTTTT. This gives the protein CASSYSTGRVNEKLFF.

The V call is TRBV7-8, the J call TRBJ1-1, with a possible D match to TRBD1 (6 bases). The CDR3 is 17 amino acids. V lost 5 bases and J lost 5, with 24 bases in between. Germline CDR1 is SGHVS and CDR2 is FQNEAQ. CDR3 residues: CASSPNTGGTGRTEAFF. CDR3 nucleotide sequence: TGTGCCAGCAGCCCTAATACAGGAGGCACAGGGAGAACTGAAGCTTTCTTT. Together with reference TRBV7-8 and TRBJ1-1, the CDR3 gives the full variable domain: GAGVSQSPRYKVAKRGQDVALRCDPISGHVSLFWYQQALGQGPEFLTYFQNEAQLDKSGLPSDRFFAERPEGSVSTLKIQRTQQEDSAVYLCASSPNTGGTGRTEAFFGQGTRLTVV.

This chain joins TRBV4-3 and TRBJ2-1, with a possible D match to TRBD2 (6 bases). With 5 bases removed from V and 5 bases from J, the gap between germline ends came to 19 bases. Germline V gene data show CDR1 as LGHNA and CDR2 as YSLEER. The CDR3 runs 16 residues. CDR3 in DNA: TGCGCCAGCAGCAAGCTCTCGACTAGTCCCCACAATGAGCAGTTCTTC. Amino acid sequence: CASSKLSTSPHNEQFF.

The rearrangement uses TRBV6-5 and TRBJ2-2; no firm D call. This CDR3 is 12 amino acids long. Germline V gene lookup returns CDR1 MNHEY and CDR2 SVGAGI. V was pared by 2 bases and J by 5 bases, with 3 bases between. CDR3 sequence: CASSYRTGELFF. DNA of the CDR3: TGTGCCAGCAGTTACAGGACCGGGGAGCTGTTTTTT.

The table lists this clone with a few counts. The rearrangement uses TRBV5-1 and TRBJ1-3; the D gene is possibly TRBD1 (5 bases). The CDR3 has 16 residues. Trimming took 0 bases from V and 0 from J, leaving 10 bases between them. Germline V gene data show CDR1 as SGHRS and CDR2 as YFSETQ. This chain's CDR3 is CASSLESGDSGNTIYF. CDR3 coding DNA: TGCGCCAGCAGCTTGGAATCGGGGGACTCTGGAAACACCATATATTTT.

The chain is built from TRBV5-5 and TRBJ2-5, with D possibly called TRBD1 or TRBD2 (6 bases each). The germline V gene encodes CDR1 SGHKS and CDR2 YYEKEE (reference sequence). CDR3 size: 15 residues. The germline V and J ends were trimmed by 2 bases and 1 base, with 12 bases remaining between them. DNA for the CDR3: TGTGCCAGCAGCTTTGGAGGGGGGATCCAAGAGACCCAGTACTTC. Translating it yields CASSFGGGIQETQYF. Supplemented by reference TRBV5-5 and TRBJ2-5, the full variable domain reads DAGVTQSPTHLIKTRGQQVTLRCSPISGHKSVSWYQQVLGQGPQFIFQYYEKEERGRGNFPDRFSARQFPNYSSELNVNALLLGDSALYLCASSFGGGIQETQYFGPGTRLLVL.

This clone was seen more than once but under ten times. The junction shows a germline mismatch at one end, possibly a read error. The V gene is TRBV5-1, the J gene TRBJ2-3; D remains ambiguous. The CDR3 runs 13 residues. Germline lookup yields CDR1 SGHRS and CDR2 YFSETQ. This chain's CDR3 is CASTLPSTDTQYF. DNA of the CDR3: TGCGCCAGCACCTTGCCTAGCACAGATACGCAGTATTTT.